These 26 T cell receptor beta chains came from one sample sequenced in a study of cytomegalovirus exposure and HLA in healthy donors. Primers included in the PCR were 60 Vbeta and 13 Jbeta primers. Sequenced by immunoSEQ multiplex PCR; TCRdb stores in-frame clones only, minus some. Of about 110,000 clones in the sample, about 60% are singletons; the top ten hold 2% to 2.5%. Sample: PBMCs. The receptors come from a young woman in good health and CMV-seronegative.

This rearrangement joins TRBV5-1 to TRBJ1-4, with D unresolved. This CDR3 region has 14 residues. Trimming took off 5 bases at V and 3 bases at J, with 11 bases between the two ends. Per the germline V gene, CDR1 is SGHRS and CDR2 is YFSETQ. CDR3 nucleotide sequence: TGCGCCAGCAGGGAGGGATATTCTAATGAAAAACTGTTTTTT. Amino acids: CASREGYSNEKLFF.

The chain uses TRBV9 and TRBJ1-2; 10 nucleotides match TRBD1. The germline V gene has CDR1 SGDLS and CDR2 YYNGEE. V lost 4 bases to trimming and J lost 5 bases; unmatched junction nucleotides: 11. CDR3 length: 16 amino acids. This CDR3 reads CASSSRVGQGRYGYTF. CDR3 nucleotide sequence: TGTGCCAGCAGCTCCAGGGTGGGACAGGGGAGATATGGCTACACCTTC.

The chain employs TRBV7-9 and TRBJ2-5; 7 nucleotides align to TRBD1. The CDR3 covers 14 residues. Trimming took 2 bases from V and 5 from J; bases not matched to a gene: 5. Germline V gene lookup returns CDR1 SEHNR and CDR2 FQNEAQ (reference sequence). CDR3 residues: CASSLQGVWETQYF. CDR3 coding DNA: TGTGCCAGCAGCTTACAGGGGGTTTGGGAGACCCAGTACTTC. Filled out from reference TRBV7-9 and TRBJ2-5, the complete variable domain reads DTGVSQNPRHKITKRGQNVTFRCDPISEHNRLYWYRQTLGQGPEFLTYFQNEAQLEKSRLLSDRFSAERPKGSFSTLEIQRTEQGDSAMYLCASSLQGVWETQYFGPGTRLLVL.

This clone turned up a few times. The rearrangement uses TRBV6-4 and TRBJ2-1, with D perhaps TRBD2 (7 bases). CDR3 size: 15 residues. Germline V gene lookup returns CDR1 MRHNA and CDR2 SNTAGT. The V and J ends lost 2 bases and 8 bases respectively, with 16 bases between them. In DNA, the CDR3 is TGTGCCAGCAGTGACGGGGGCGGGAGCACGGATGAGCAGTTCTTC. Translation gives CASSDGGGSTDEQFF.

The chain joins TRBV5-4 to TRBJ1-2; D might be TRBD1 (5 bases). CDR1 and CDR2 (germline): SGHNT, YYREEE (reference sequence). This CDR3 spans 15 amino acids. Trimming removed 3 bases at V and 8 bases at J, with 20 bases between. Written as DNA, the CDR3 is TGTGCCAGCAGCTCAAGAGTTCCGGGGAGGGGCGGCTACACCTTC. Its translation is CASSSRVPGRGGYTF.

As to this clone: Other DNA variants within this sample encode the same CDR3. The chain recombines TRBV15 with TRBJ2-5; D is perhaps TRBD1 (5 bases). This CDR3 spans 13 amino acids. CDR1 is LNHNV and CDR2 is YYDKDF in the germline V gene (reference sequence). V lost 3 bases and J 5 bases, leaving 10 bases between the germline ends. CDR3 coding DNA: TGTGCCACCAGCAGGGACATTCGGGAGACCCAGTACTTC. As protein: CATSRDIRETQYF.

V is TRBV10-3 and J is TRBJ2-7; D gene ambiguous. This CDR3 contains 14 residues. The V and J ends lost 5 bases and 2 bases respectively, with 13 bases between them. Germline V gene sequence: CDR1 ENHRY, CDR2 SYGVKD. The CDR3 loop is CAISKVGAPYEQYF. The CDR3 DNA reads TGTGCCATCAGTAAGGTCGGAGCGCCCTACGAGCAGTACTTC.

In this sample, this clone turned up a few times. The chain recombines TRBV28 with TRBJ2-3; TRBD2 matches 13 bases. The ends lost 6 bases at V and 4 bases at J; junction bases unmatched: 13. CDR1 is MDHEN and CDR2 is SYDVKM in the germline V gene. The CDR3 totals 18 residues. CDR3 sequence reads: CASRSPRTSGSGSDTQYF. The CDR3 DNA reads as TGTGCCAGCAGATCCCCCCGGACTAGCGGGAGTGGTTCAGATACGCAGTATTTT.

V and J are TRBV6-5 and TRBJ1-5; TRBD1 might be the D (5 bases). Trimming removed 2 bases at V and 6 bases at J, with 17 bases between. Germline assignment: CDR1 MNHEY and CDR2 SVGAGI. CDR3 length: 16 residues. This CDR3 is CASSYQGPTRGQPQHF. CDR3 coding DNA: TGTGCCAGCAGTTACCAAGGACCTACAAGGGGTCAGCCCCAGCATTTT.

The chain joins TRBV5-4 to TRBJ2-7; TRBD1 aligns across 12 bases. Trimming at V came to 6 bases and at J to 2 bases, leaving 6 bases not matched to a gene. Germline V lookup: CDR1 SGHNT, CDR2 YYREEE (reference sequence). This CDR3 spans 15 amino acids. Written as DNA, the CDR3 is TGTGCCAGCACCGCCGGGACAGGGGGCGCCTACGAGCAGTACTTC. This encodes CASTAGTGGAYEQYF.

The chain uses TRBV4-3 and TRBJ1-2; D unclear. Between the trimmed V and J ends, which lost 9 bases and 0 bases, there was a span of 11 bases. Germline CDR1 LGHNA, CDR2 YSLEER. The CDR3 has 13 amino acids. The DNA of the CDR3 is TGCGCCAGTCGAGAAGACTCTAACTATGGCTACACCTTC. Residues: CASREDSNYGYTF.

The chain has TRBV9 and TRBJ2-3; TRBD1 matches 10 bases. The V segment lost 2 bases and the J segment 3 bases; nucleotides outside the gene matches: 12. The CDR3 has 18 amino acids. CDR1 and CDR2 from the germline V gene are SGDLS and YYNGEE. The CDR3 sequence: CASSVGGSTGGMTDTQYF. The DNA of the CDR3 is TGTGCCAGCAGCGTTGGGGGCTCGACAGGGGGCATGACAGATACGCAGTATTTT.

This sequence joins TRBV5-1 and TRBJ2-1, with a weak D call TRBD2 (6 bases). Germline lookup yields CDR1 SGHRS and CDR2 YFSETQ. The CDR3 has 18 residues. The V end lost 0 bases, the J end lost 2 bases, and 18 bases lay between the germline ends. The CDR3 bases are TGCGCCAGCAGCTTGGCCACGGGAGTCGCCTGGGCCTACAATGAGCAGTTCTTC. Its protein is CASSLATGVAWAYNEQFF. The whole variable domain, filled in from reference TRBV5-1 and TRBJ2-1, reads KAGVTQTPRYLIKTRGQQVTLSCSPISGHRSVSWYQQTPGQGLQFLFEYFSETQRNKGNFPGRFSGRQFSNSRSEMNVSTLELGDSALYLCASSLATGVAWAYNEQFFGPGTRLTVL.

The CDR3 here is CASSQDRGHGYTF. Here the CDR3 DNA reads TGCGCCAGCAGCCAAGACAGGGGGCATGGCTACACCTTC. The V gene is TRBV4-3, the J gene TRBJ1-2, with 8 bases fitting TRBD1. CDR1 and CDR2 from the germline V gene are LGHNA and YSLEER. The CDR3 totals 13 residues. V lost 0 bases and J lost 6; bases outside the gene matches: 0.

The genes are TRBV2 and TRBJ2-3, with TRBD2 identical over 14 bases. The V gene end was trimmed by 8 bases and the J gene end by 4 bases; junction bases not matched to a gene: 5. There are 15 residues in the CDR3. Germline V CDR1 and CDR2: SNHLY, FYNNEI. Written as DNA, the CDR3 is TGTGCCAGCGGCGGGACTAGCGGGAGAGCAGATACGCAGTATTTT. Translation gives CASGGTSGRADTQYF.

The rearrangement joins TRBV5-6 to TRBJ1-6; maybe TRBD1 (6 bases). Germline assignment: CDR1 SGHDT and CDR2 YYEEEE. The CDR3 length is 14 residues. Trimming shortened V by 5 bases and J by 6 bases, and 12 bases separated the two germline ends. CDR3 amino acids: CASRMDSLNSPLHF. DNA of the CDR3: TGTGCCAGCAGAATGGACAGCCTTAATTCACCCCTCCACTTT. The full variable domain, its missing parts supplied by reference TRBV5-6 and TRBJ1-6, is DAGVTQSPTHLIKTRGQQVTLRCSPKSGHDTVSWYQQALGQGPQFIFQYYEEEERQRGNFPDRFSGHQFPNYSSELNVNALLLGDSALYLCASRMDSLNSPLHFGNGTRLTVT.

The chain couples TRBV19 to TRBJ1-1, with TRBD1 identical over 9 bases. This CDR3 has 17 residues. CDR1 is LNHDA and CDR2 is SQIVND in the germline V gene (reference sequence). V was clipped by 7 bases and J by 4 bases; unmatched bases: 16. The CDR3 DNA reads TGTGCCAGTACAGGGGGACAGGGACAAAGGGGTATCACTGAAGCTTTCTTT. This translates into CASTGGQGQRGITEAFF.

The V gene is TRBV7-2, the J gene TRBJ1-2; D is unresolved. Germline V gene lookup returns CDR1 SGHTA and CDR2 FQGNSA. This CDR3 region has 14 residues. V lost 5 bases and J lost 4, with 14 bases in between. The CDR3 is CASSPRESRYGYTF. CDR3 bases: TGTGCCAGCAGCCCTCGTGAGTCCCGCTATGGCTACACCTTC.

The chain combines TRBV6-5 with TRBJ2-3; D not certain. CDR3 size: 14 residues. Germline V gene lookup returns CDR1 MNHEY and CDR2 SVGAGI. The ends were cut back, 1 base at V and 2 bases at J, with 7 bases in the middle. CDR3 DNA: TGTGCCAGCAGTTACTTCAGATTCACAGATACGCAGTATTTT. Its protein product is CASSYFRFTDTQYF.

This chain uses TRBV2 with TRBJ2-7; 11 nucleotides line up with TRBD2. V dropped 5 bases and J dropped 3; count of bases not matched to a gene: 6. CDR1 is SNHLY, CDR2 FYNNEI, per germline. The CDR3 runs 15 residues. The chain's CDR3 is CASSYGLAGGYEQYF. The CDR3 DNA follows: TGTGCCAGCAGTTATGGACTAGCGGGCGGCTACGAGCAGTACTTC.

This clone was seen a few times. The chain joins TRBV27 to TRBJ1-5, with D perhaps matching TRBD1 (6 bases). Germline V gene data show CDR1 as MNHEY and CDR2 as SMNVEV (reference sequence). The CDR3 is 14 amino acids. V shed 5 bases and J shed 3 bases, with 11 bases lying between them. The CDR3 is CASSPTGFNQPQHF. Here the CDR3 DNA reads TGTGCCAGCAGTCCCACAGGGTTCAATCAGCCCCAGCATTTT.

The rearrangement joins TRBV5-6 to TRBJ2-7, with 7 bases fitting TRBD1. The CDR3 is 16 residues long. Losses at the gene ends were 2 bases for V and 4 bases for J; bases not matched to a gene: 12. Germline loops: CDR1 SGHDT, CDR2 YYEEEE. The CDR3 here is CASSFYRGRDVYEQYF. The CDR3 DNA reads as TGTGCCAGCAGCTTCTATAGGGGGCGCGACGTTTACGAGCAGTACTTC.

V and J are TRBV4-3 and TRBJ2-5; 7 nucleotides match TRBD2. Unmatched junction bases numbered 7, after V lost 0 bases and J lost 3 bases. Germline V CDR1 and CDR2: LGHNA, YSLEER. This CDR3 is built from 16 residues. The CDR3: CASSQDRLAVKETQYF. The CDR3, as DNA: TGCGCCAGCAGCCAAGATAGGCTAGCGGTAAAAGAGACCCAGTACTTC.

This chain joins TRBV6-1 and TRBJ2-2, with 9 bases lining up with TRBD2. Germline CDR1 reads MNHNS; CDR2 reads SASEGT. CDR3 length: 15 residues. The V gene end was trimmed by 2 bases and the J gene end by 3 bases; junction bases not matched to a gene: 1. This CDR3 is CASSELAGYTGELFF. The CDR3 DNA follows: TGTGCCAGCAGTGAACTAGCGGGGTACACCGGGGAGCTGTTTTTT.

CDR3 residues: CASSSGTALYEQYF. The CDR3 coding sequence is TGTGCCAGCAGCTCCGGGACAGCCCTCTACGAGCAGTACTTC. The chain uses TRBV7-6 and TRBJ2-5; 7 nucleotides align to TRBD1. The J call is uncertain, as TRBJ2-7 better fits the DNA end. The CDR3 runs to 14 residues. Germline values: CDR1 SGHVS, CDR2 FNYEAQ.

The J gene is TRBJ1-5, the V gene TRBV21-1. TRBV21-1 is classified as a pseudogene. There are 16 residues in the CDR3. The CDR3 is CASGTEGGGSNQPQHF. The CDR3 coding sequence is TGTGCCAGCGGAACGGAAGGGGGAGGGAGCAATCAGCCCCAGCATTTT.